The 18 T cell receptor beta chains presented below share a single source sample, sequenced in a study of T cell responses to AZD1222 COVID-19 vaccine (dated by TCRdb to the early 2020s). The library was made by the immunoSEQ multiplex PCR assay. Drawn from immuneACCESS, this table holds only the in-frame rearrangements with V and J called that TCRdb kept. Clones are partly lost; checked studies trace under half to an unresolved V gene and leave the rest unexplained. The sample table lists about 150,000 clones, roughly 80% of them with a count of one. The ten most abundant clones make up less than 5% of the sample. The time point label of this sample denotes: baseline before first vaccination. The treatment or condition label of this sample denotes: meningococcal conjugate vaccine given as trial control. The specimen comprised peripheral blood, sampled on day 0 of MenACWY control vaccination. The receptors here all came from an adult in good health.

The chain is built from TRBV6-5 and TRBJ1-1, with 11 positions matching TRBD1. Germline V gene lookup returns CDR1 MNHEY and CDR2 SVGAGI. The CDR3 runs 15 residues. V lost 7 bases to trimming and J lost 4 bases; unmatched junction nucleotides: 8. CDR3 amino acids: CASILGGTGGTEAFF. The CDR3 DNA reads as TGTGCCAGCATCCTAGGGGGGACAGGGGGCACTGAAGCTTTCTTT.

The rearrangement links TRBV18 to TRBJ2-2; 13 nucleotides align to TRBD2. The CDR3 is 16 amino acids. The J segment lost 4 bases and the V segment lost 3 bases, leaving 2 bases of the junction unmatched. The germline CDR1 and CDR2 sequences are KGHSH and LQKENI. CDR3 region: CASSPTSGGTTGELFF. Written as DNA, the CDR3 is TGTGCCAGCTCACCGACTAGCGGGGGGACCACCGGGGAGCTGTTTTTT.

This clone was seen only once. V and J are TRBV9 and TRBJ2-3; 15 nucleotides line up with TRBD2. Germline CDR1 SGDLS, CDR2 YYNGEE. This CDR3 spans 16 amino acids. With 4 bases clipped from V and 4 bases from J, the junction kept 4 bases outside the gene matches. The CDR3 nucleotides are TGTGCCAGCAGCCCAGGACTAGCGGGGGGGCCAGATACGCAGTATTTT. Translation gives CASSPGLAGGPDTQYF.

This rearrangement joins TRBV5-1 to TRBJ1-6; possibly TRBD1 for D (5 bases). Per the germline V gene, CDR1 is SGHRS and CDR2 is YFSETQ. The germline V and J ends were trimmed by 0 bases and 8 bases, with 12 bases remaining between them. The CDR3 contains 15 residues. CDR3 sequence: CASSLEQGRDSPLHF. In DNA, the CDR3 is TGCGCCAGCAGCTTGGAGCAGGGCCGTGATTCACCCCTCCACTTT.

This chain connects TRBV7-3 to TRBJ2-3, with D possibly TRBD1 on 7 matching bases. Germline V gene data show CDR1 as SGHTA and CDR2 as FQGTGA. This CDR3 contains 14 residues. V was cut by 5 bases and J by 6 bases, with 15 bases left in between. The CDR3 coding sequence is TGTGCCAGCAGCCCTAAACCAGGGGGGGATACGCAGTATTTT. Translated: CASSPKPGGDTQYF.

The chain's CDR3 is CAHGTSGGKNTGELFF. CDR3 coding DNA: TGTGCTCATGGGACTAGCGGGGGGAAAAACACCGGGGAGCTGTTTTTT. The J gene is TRBJ2-2, the V gene TRBV7-9; 15 nucleotides line up with TRBD2. From germline, CDR1 is SEHNR and CDR2 FQNEAQ (reference sequence). CDR3 size: 16 residues. The full variable domain, with the rest looked up from reference TRBV7-9 and TRBJ2-2, is DTGVSQNPRHKITKRGQNVTFRCDPISEHNRLYWYRQTLGQGPEFLTYFQNEAQLEKSRLLSDRFSAERPKGSFSTLEIQRTEQGDSAMYLCAHGTSGGKNTGELFFGEGSRLTVL.

J is TRBJ1-3 and V is TRBV5-5; tentatively, D is TRBD1 (5 bases). Germline V gene data show CDR1 as SGHKS and CDR2 as YYEKEE (reference sequence). The CDR3 consists of 16 residues. The V end lost 3 bases, the J end lost 2 bases, and 15 bases lay between the germline ends. CDR3 residues: CASSWGSAGPGNTIYF. The CDR3, as DNA: TGTGCCAGCAGCTGGGGGTCAGCGGGGCCTGGAAACACCATATATTTT.

The V and J genes are TRBV25-1 and TRBJ1-1, with unresolved D. Germline CDR1 and CDR2: MGHDK and SYGVNS. This CDR3 is 13 amino acids long. Trimming pared 4 bases from V and 1 base from J, leaving 7 bases between. The CDR3 region is CASSALTNTEAFF. CDR3 DNA sequence: TGTGCCAGCAGTGCCCTGACGAACACTGAAGCTTTCTTT.

This clone has just a few counts. The rearrangement links TRBV28 to TRBJ1-5; weak D call: TRBD1 (5 bases). Between the trimmed V and J ends, which lost 3 bases and 4 bases, there was a span of 13 bases. The germline V gene encodes CDR1 MDHEN and CDR2 SYDVKM. The CDR3 has 15 amino acids. The chain's CDR3 is CASSLGGIGNQPQHF. The CDR3, as DNA: TGTGCCAGCAGTTTGGGGGGTATTGGGAATCAGCCCCAGCATTTT.

This clone has a single count. This rearrangement joins TRBV6-5 to TRBJ2-7, with 10 bases aligning to TRBD1. The CDR3 contains 14 residues. Germline values: CDR1 MNHEY, CDR2 SVGAGI. V trimming: 6 bases; J trimming: 7 bases; junction bases outside the gene matches: 9. The CDR3 region is CASSFGTGVGEQYV. The CDR3, as DNA: TGTGCCAGCAGCTTCGGGACAGGGGTGGGAGAGCAGTACGTC.

The rearrangement joins TRBV11-2 to TRBJ2-7, with D uncertain. V lost 5 bases and J lost 2, with 10 bases in between. Germline CDR1 and CDR2: SGHAT and FQNNGV. The CDR3 has 13 residues. In DNA, the CDR3 is TGTGCCAGCAGCCCCGGTCCCACCTACGAGCAGTACGTC. Residues: CASSPGPTYEQYV.

The chain uses TRBV5-5 and TRBJ2-7; D is tentatively TRBD1 or TRBD2 (7 bases each). Trimming took 2 bases from V and 9 from J, leaving 18 bases between them. The CDR3 spans 14 residues. Germline CDR1 and CDR2: SGHKS and YYEKEE (reference sequence). The CDR3 DNA reads as TGTGCCAGCAGCTTCGACAGGGAGGGATGGGGGCAGTACGTC. Translation gives CASSFDREGWGQYV.

The J gene is TRBJ1-1, the V gene TRBV27; 10 positions agree with TRBD1. The CDR3 is 13 amino acids. Trimming at V came to 6 bases and at J to 10 bases, leaving 8 bases not matched to a gene. Germline V gene sequence: CDR1 MNHEY, CDR2 SMNVEV (reference sequence). CDR3 sequence: CASSVDRGRAAFF. The DNA of the CDR3 is TGTGCCAGCAGCGTAGACAGGGGGCGGGCAGCTTTCTTT.

This chain links TRBV28 with TRBJ1-1, with D hard to call. This CDR3 spans 15 amino acids. Trimming stripped 2 bases from V and 6 bases from J, with 16 bases between. Germline V gives CDR1 MDHEN, CDR2 SYDVKM. The CDR3: CASSLIQTLIAEAFF. The CDR3 DNA is TGTGCCAGCAGTTTAATACAGACACTAATCGCTGAAGCTTTCTTT.

J is TRBJ2-5 and V is TRBV11-2; TRBD1 agrees at 9 bases. Germline CDR1 reads SGHAT; CDR2 reads FQNNGV. J was trimmed by 7 bases and V by 0 bases; bases with no gene match: 15. There are 18 residues in the CDR3. DNA for the CDR3: TGTGCCAGCAGCTTAGATCCATGGACAGGGGTCCCACCAGGGACCCAGTACTTC. Amino acid sequence: CASSLDPWTGVPPGTQYF.

The chain employs TRBV10-3 and TRBJ2-4; TRBD1 is a possible D gene (6 bases). This CDR3 is 15 amino acids long. Trimming removed 0 bases from V and 8 bases from J, with 14 bases in between. The V gene's germline CDR1 is ENHRY and CDR2 SYGVKD. Here the CDR3 DNA reads TGTGCCATCAGTGAGTCTAAGGGACAATCGGACATTCAGTACTTC. Protein product: CAISESKGQSDIQYF.

The chain recombines TRBV7-2 with TRBJ1-6; D is undetermined. V dropped 2 bases and J dropped 6 bases, with 11 bases sitting between them. The CDR3 contains 15 residues. In germline, CDR1 is SGHTA, CDR2 FQGNSA. This chain's CDR3 is CASSLIRARNSPLHF. The CDR3 region has the DNA TGTGCCAGCAGCTTAATCCGGGCCCGTAATTCACCCCTCCACTTT.

This clone has just one count. Other DNA sequences within the sample encode an identical CDR3. The genes are TRBV28 and TRBJ1-2; D perhaps matches TRBD1 (5 bases). CDR3 size: 12 residues. Germline CDR1 is MDHEN and CDR2 is SYDVKM. V was pared by 2 bases and J by 4 bases, with 5 bases between. The CDR3 sequence is CASSLGGYGYTF. The CDR3 bases are TGTGCCAGCAGTTTAGGGGGCTATGGCTACACCTTC.